This T cell receptor (beta chain) was sequenced for a study of T cell responses to AZD1222 COVID-19 vaccine. Study observations and caveats: Spike-specific TCR breadth and depth both grew after two AZD1222 doses. Most donors were white British and more were female, and clonal diversity was possibly underestimated.

The CDR3 loop spans 14 amino acids. Trimming stripped 4 bases from V and 1 base from J, with 10 bases between. Germline CDR1 is KGHSH and CDR2 is LQKENI. To note about this clone: Its target is unknown.

Produced via immunoSEQ multiplex PCR; TCRdb's table is partial and in-frame only. The data contain some 25,000 clones, 88% of them singletons. This receptor was identified in an adult who received the AZD1222 COVID-19 vaccine. The chain is built from TRBV18 and TRBJ1-1, with no clear D. The sample was peripheral blood, taken 28 days after the second AZD1222 dose. The CDR3 DNA follows: TGTGCCAGCTCACAAAACCAAGAGAACACTGAAGCTTTCTTT. Protein sequence: CASSQNQENTEAFF. Complete variable domain (other parts from reference TRBV18 and TRBJ1-1): NAGVMQNPRHLVRRRGQEARLRCSPMKGHSHVYWYRQLPEEGLKFMVYLQKENIIDESGMPKERFSAEFPKEGPSILRIQQVVRGDSAAYFCASSQNQENTEAFFGQGTRLTVV.